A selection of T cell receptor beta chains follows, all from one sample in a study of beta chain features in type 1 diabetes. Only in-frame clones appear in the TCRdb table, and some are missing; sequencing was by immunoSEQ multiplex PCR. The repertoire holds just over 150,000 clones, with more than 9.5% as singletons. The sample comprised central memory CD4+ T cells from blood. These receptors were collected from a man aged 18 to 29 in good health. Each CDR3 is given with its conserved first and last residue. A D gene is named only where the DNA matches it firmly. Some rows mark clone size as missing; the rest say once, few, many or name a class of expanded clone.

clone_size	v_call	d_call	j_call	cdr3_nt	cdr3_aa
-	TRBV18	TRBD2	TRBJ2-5	TGTGCCACCACTAGCGGGATCGAAGAGACCCAGTACTTC	CATTSGIEETQYF
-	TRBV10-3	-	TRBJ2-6	TGTGCCATCAGTGGAAAGAACTCTGGGGCCAACGTCCTGACTTTC	CAISGKNSGANVLTF
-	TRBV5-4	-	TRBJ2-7	TGTGCCAGCAGCTTAGCCCCGGGGACTTACTACGAGCAGTACTTC	CASSLAPGTYYEQYF
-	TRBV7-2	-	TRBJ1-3	TGTGCCAGCAGCAACCAGCTCCGGGGGGCTGGGGATGGAAACACCATATATTTT	CASSNQLRGAGDGNTIYF
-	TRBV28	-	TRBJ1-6	TGTGCCAGCAGTTTATTTCGGGGAACTTCACCCCTCCACTTT	CASSLFRGTSPLHF
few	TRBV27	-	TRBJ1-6	TGTGCCAGCAGTTTTGGAGGGGTCTCCTATAATTCACCCCTCCACTTT	CASSFGGVSYNSPLHF
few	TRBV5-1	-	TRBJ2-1	TGCGCCAGCAGCTTGACAGTTAGCTTCTACAATGAGCAGTTCTTC	CASSLTVSFYNEQFF
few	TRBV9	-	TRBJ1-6	TGTGCCAGCAGCTCTACCCCGGGGATTTATTCACCCCTCCACTTT	CASSSTPGIYSPLHF
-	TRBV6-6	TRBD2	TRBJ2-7	TGTGCCAGCAGTTACGCCAATAGCGGGACGGCAGGAGAGCAGTACTTC	CASSYANSGTAGEQYF
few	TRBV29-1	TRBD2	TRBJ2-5	TGCAGCGTTGTCAGAGCGGGATCCGCCGGGACCCAGTACTTC	CSVVRAGSAGTQYF
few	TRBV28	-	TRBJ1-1	TGTGCCAGCAGGGCCCCAGGCCCTGCAATAGGAGCTTTCTTT	CASRAPGPAIGAFF
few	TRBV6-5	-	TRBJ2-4	TGTGCCAGCTTAACACAGGGAAGCAACATTCAGTACTTC	CASLTQGSNIQYF
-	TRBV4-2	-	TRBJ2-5	TGTGCCAGCAGCCAAGGAGGTGGGGGGAGGAGGCAAGAGACCCAGTACTTC	CASSQGGGGRRQETQYF
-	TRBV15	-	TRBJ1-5	TGTGCCACCAGCACACAGGGAAGCAATCAGCCCCAGCATTTT	CATSTQGSNQPQHF
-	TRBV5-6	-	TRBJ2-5	TGTGCCAGCAGCTTTGGTATCCCAGAGACCCAGTACTTC	CASSFGIPETQYF
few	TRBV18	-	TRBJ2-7	TGTGCCAGCTCACCAAGTAAGGGCTCCTACGAGCAGTACTTC	CASSPSKGSYEQYF
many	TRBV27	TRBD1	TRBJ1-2	TGTGCCAGCGGGAGGGGACAGACTAACTATGGCTACACCTTC	CASGRGQTNYGYTF
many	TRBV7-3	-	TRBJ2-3	TGTGCCAGCAGCTTAGCGGCCTTCACAGATACGCAGTATTTT	CASSLAAFTDTQYF
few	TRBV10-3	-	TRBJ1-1	TGTGCCATCAGTGAGCCGAGAGGACAAAGCGGCTCGAAAGCTTTCTTT	CAISEPRGQSGSKAFF
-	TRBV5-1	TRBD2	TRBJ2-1	TGCGCCAGCAGCTTATCCGGGACTAGCGGGAGTAGTGAGCAGTTCTTC	CASSLSGTSGSSEQFF
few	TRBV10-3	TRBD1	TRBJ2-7	TGTGCCATCAGACCCGGGACAGGCACCTACGAGCAGTACTTC	CAIRPGTGTYEQYF
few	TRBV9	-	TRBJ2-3	TGTGCCAGCAGCGTAGAGGCGGATACGCAGTATTTT	CASSVEADTQYF
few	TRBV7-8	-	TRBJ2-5	TGTGCCAGCAGCTTAAGTACGGAGACCCAGTACTTC	CASSLSTETQYF
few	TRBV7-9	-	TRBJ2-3	TGTGCCAGCAGCTTAGGCTGGACAGATACGCAGTATTTT	CASSLGWTDTQYF
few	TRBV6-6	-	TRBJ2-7	TGTGCCAGCAGTTCCACGTCCTACGAGCAGTACTTC	CASSSTSYEQYF
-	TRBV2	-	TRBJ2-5	TGTGCCAGCAATATGGATGGCGAGACCCAGTACTTC	CASNMDGETQYF
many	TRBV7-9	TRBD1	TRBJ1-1	TGTGCCAGCAGCTTTGTGACAGGGACTTTCTTT	CASSFVTGTFF
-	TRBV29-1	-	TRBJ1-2	TGCAGCGTGGTCACAGGGACCGGCGCGTATGGCTACACCTTC	CSVVTGTGAYGYTF
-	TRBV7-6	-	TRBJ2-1	TGTGCCAGCAGTTCCACCCGTGGGGGAGTTGTCGATGAGCAGTTCTTC	CASSSTRGGVVDEQFF
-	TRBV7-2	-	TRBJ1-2	TGTGCCAGCAGCCCAGAGGACGGATTATCATATGGCTACACCTTC	CASSPEDGLSYGYTF
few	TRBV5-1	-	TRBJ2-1	TGCGCCAGCAGTGGGTCGGCTAGCGTTGACAAAGAGCAGTTCTTC	CASSGSASVDKEQFF
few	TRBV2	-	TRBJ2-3	TGTGCCAGCAGTGTAACTAGCTCCCGCACAGATACGCAGTATTTT	CASSVTSSRTDTQYF
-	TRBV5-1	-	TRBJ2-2	TGCGCCAGCAGCTCTGGACAGTTAGCGAACACCGGGGAGCTGTTTTTT	CASSSGQLANTGELFF
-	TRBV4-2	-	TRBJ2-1	TGTGCCAGCAGCCAAGATGTGCGGGCCTCCGTTTGGAATGAGCAGTTCTTC	CASSQDVRASVWNEQFF
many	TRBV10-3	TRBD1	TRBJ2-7	TGTGCCATCACCGTGGACAGGAGGAACGAGCAGTACTTC	CAITVDRRNEQYF
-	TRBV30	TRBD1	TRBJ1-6	TGTGCCTGGAGAACAGGGGGGGTTTCACCCCTCCACTTT	CAWRTGGVSPLHF